This TCR beta chain is from a study of vaccination effects on CD4 cells after COVID-19. ViraFEST used viral peptide pools to expand antigen-specific CD4+ T cells before sequencing. CD4+ T cell isolation took place after 10 days of culture. Nobody among the vaccine recipients had prior SARS-CoV-2 infection (nucleocapsid antibodies were negative). Cultures had half their medium replaced with IL-2 medium on days 3 and 7. Whole-study results and caveats: Nearly all vaccine-induced clones in healthy recipients recognized only SARS-CoV-2.

In this sample, this clone turned up a few times. Its cognate antigen is unknown. Other DNA sequences in this specimen translate into the identical CDR3. This table comes from immunoSEQ multiplex PCR, and its TCRdb copy is limited to in-frame clones, with some not included. The profile shows some 77,000 clones, roughly three quarters of them singletons. CDR3 size: 13 residues. In germline, CDR1 is SGHRS, CDR2 YFSETQ. Trimming removed 0 bases at V and 2 bases at J, with 5 bases between. This rearrangement joins TRBV5-1 to TRBJ2-5; D call uncertain. This specimen was CD4+ T cells from PBMCs cultured with HCoV-OC43 spike peptides, taken before COVID-19 vaccination. Subset here: HCoV-OC43 spike overlapping peptide pool stimulation. The clonotype was recovered from a human donor who received a COVID-19 vaccine. The CDR3 spells CASSLGQQETQYF. The CDR3 DNA follows: TGCGCCAGCAGCTTGGGGCAGCAAGAGACCCAGTACTTC.